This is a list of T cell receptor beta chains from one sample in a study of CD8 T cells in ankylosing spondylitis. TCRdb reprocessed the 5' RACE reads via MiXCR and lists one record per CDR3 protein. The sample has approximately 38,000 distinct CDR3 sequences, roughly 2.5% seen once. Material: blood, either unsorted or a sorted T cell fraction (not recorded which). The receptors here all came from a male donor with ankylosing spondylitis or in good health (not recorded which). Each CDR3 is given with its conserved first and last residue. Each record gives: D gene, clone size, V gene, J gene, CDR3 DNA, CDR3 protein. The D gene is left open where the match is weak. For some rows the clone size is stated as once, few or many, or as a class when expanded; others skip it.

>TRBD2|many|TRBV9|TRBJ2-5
TGTGCCAGCAGCGTAGACGGCAGGGAGGGAGAGACCCAGTACTTC
CASSVDGREGETQYF
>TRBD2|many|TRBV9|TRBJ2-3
TGTGCCAGCAGCGTAGATGGCGGGAGAACCTATACGCAGTATTTT
CASSVDGGRTYTQYF
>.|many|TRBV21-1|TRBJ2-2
TGTGCCAGCAGCAAAGCCCACCTTAGCGGGGGTACCGCGAACACCGGGGAGCTGTTTTTT
CASSKAHLSGGTANTGELFF
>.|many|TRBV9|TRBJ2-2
TGTGCCAGCAGCATGAGGACGGTGGGTCGGGAGCTGTTTTTT
CASSMRTVGRELFF
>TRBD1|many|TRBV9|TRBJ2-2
TGTGCCAGCAGCCCGAGGACAGGGGAAGCCGGGGAGCTGTTTTTT
CASSPRTGEAGELFF
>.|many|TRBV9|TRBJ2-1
TGTGCCAGCAGCGCCGCAGTAGCGCTAAATGAGCAGTTCTTC
CASSAAVALNEQFF
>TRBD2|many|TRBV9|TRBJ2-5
TGTGCCAGCAGCGTATCGGCGGGAGTGACCCAAGAGACCCAGTACTTC
CASSVSAGVTQETQYF
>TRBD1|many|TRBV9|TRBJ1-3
TGTGCCAGCAGCGTAGGGGGACAGGTTGGCAACACCATATATTTT
CASSVGGQVGNTIYF
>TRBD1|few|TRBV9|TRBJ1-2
TGTGCCAGCAGACGACAGGGGGGATTCTATGGCTACACCTTC
CASRRQGGFYGYTF
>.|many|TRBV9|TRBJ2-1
TGTGCCAGCAGCACAGGGTACGGATACAATGAGCAGTTCTTC
CASSTGYGYNEQFF
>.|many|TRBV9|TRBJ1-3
TGTGCCAGCAGCGCCCGGGACGGTCGAAACACCATATATTTT
CASSARDGRNTIYF
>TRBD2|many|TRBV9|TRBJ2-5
TGTGCCAGCAGCGTAGCACTAGCGGAGACCCAGTACTTC
CASSVALAETQYF
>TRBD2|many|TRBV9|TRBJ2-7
TGTGCCAGCAGCGCCGGACTAGCGGGAGGGCCAAGAGGCTACGAGCAGTACTTC
CASSAGLAGGPRGYEQYF
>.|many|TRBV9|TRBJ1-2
TGTGCCAGCAGCTCAACAGTGGGGGGCTACACCTTC
CASSSTVGGYTF
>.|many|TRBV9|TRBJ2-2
TGTGCCAGCAGCGGATACACCGGGGAGCTGTTTTTT
CASSGYTGELFF
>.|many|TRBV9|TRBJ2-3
TGTGCCAGCAGCTTTAATGGAGATACGCAGTATTTT
CASSFNGDTQYF
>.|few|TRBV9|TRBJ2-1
TGTGCCAGCAGCGTGGGGGATTACAATGAGCAGTTCTTC
CASSVGDYNEQFF
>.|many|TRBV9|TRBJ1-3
TGTGCCAGCAGCGGGGGGATGGAGCCTGGAAACACCATATATTTT
CASSGGMEPGNTIYF
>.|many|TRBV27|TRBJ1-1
TGTGCCAGCAGTTTTAGAGATGAAGCTTTCTTT
CASSFRDEAFF
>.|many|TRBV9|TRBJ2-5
TGTGCCAGCAGCGTAGACACAATTCAAGAGACCCAGTACTTC
CASSVDTIQETQYF
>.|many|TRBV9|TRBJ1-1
TGTGCCAGCAGCGCCCAGCCCGGGGAGAACACTGAAGCTTTCTTT
CASSAQPGENTEAFF
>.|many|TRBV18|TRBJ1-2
TGTGCCAGCAGTCCTGGGGTCTATGGCTACACCTTC
CASSPGVYGYTF
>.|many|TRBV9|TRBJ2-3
TGTGCCAGCAGCGGGGGGTTCGGGGGCGATACGCAGTATTTT
CASSGGFGGDTQYF
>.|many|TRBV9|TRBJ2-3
TGTGCCAGCAGCGTAGACAGCGCCACAGATACGCAGTATTTT
CASSVDSATDTQYF
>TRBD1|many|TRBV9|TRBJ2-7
TGTGCCAGCAGCCCGGGAAGGGACAGGGGGCGAGTCGAGCAGTACTTC
CASSPGRDRGRVEQYF
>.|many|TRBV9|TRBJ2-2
TGTGCCAGCAGCGCCCGCCCAAGGAACACCGGGGAGCTGTTTTTT
CASSARPRNTGELFF
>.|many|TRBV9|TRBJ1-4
TGTGCCAGCAGCAGGACAGAGCCTAATGAAAAACTGTTTTTT
CASSRTEPNEKLFF
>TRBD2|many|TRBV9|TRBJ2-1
TGTGCCAGCAGCGTCGGACTAGCGGGAGCCAATGAGCAGTTCTTC
CASSVGLAGANEQFF
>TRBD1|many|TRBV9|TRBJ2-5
TGTGCCAGCAGCGTAGAAGGGGGCCGAGAGACCCAGTACTTC
CASSVEGGRETQYF
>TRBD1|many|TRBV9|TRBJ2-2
TGTGCCAGCAGCGCCGGACAGGGCATGTACACCGGGGAGCTGTTTTTT
CASSAGQGMYTGELFF
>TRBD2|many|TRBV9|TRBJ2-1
TGTGCCAGCAGCGCCCCCGGGACTACTTCCTACAATGAGCAGTTCTTC
CASSAPGTTSYNEQFF
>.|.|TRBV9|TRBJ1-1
TGTGCCAGCAGCCGAAAGAACACTGAAGCTTTCTTT
CASSRKNTEAFF
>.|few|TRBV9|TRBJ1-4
TGTGCCAGCAGCGTAAAAGGGAAAATGAGCGAAAAACTGTTTTTT
CASSVKGKMSEKLFF